Listed below are T cell receptor beta chains from one sample, sequenced in a study of T cells after posttransplantation cyclophosphamide. The data were produced by immunoSEQ multiplex PCR, yet TCRdb's version contains in-frame clones alone and is incomplete. Of fewer than 13,000 clones in the sample, roughly 80% were seen once. The sample consisted of PBMCs, taken after allogeneic stem cell transplant with posttransplant cyclophosphamide. The receptors originated from a female patient aged 45-60 years who received an allogeneic stem cell transplant from a related donor, was CMV-positive, and had no GVHD. Some T cells may possibly be graft donor cells. Each CDR3 is given with its conserved first and last residue. Clone size is shown for a subset of rows, as once, few, many or a class of expanded clone.

CDR3 protein | V gene | clone size | J gene | CDR3 length
CASSGPQAPYGYTF | TRBV25-1 | . | TRBJ1-2 | 14
CAIARTGNEQYF | TRBV10-3 | once | TRBJ2-7 | 12
CASSELGGGGQNTEAFF | TRBV5-1 | . | TRBJ1-1 | 17
CASTPGKNYGYTF | TRBV19 | . | TRBJ1-2 | 13
CASSQDGQWDREAFF | TRBV4-2 | once | TRBJ1-1 | 15
CASSGQYNSPLHF | TRBV2 | few | TRBJ1-6 | 13
CASSFTSGGLNNEQFF | TRBV5-1 | . | TRBJ2-1 | 16
CAISDGGLGQPYEQYF | TRBV10-3 | . | . | 16
CASSQDVAGGQNEQFF | TRBV4-2 | . | TRBJ2-1 | 16
CASSRPKGGTEAFF | TRBV5-4 | few | TRBJ1-1 | 14
CASSPAFGASPLHF | TRBV28 | . | TRBJ1-6 | 14
CASSVDQGDPQYF | TRBV9 | . | TRBJ2-4 | 13
CSAAGRTAIETQYF | TRBV29-1 | . | TRBJ2-5 | 14
CASRGRPSAGELFF | TRBV2 | . | TRBJ2-2 | 14
CASSSLSGEQYF | TRBV6-5 | . | TRBJ2-7 | 12
CASSVDRGFGEQYF | TRBV6-1 | . | TRBJ2-7 | 14
CASRTVSGNTIYF | TRBV6-1 | . | TRBJ1-3 | 13
CSVATTNTEAFF | TRBV29-1 | . | TRBJ1-1 | 12
CASSVGQGAYNEQFF | TRBV9 | . | TRBJ2-1 | 15
CASSRLAGINNEQFF | TRBV28 | . | TRBJ2-1 | 15
CAWSVPSSVQGNEKLFF | TRBV30 | . | TRBJ1-4 | 17
CSARDPGKAFF | TRBV20-1 | . | TRBJ1-1 | 11
CASSRGTASYEQYF | TRBV7-9 | . | TRBJ2-7 | 14
CASSEIGTDLGNTIYF | TRBV10-2 | medium-sized | TRBJ1-3 | 16
CASSTHRETNEKLFF | TRBV4-2 | . | TRBJ1-4 | 15
CASSSGRPNYGYTF | TRBV28 | . | TRBJ1-2 | 14
CASSPTGTGELFF | TRBV7-2 | . | TRBJ2-2 | 13
CASSGGMEYSNQPQHF | TRBV2 | . | TRBJ1-5 | 16
CASSSKRQGNTGELFF | TRBV5-1 | . | TRBJ2-2 | 16
CASSLISGRGREQYF | TRBV5-4 | . | TRBJ2-7 | 15
CASSPALGRGEETQYF | TRBV7-9 | . | TRBJ2-5 | 16
CASSLRDFGTDTQYF | TRBV5-6 | . | TRBJ2-3 | 15
CASSLTGNQPQHF | TRBV19 | few | TRBJ1-5 | 13
CASSDREDTEAFF | TRBV27 | few | TRBJ1-1 | 13
CASSPNRGLTEAFF | TRBV7-3 | once | TRBJ1-1 | 14
CASSRTGYGYTF | TRBV27 | . | TRBJ1-2 | 12
CASSPRRGQGSNQPQHF | TRBV5-6 | . | TRBJ1-5 | 17
CASSPLEYNEQFF | TRBV27 | . | TRBJ2-1 | 13
CASIKNGRGQGSGYTF | TRBV21-1 | . | TRBJ1-2 | 16
CASSHPRYGDYNEQFF | TRBV4-1 | . | TRBJ2-1 | 16
CASSPGDPYTDTQYF | TRBV7-9 | . | TRBJ2-3 | 15
CASIGQARRGEQYF | TRBV2 | few | TRBJ2-7 | 14
CASSPRGGWNEKLFF | TRBV7-2 | . | TRBJ1-4 | 15
CASSGGRQETQYF | TRBV2 | . | . | 13
CASSSEAQSSYNSPLHF | TRBV5-1 | . | TRBJ1-6 | 17